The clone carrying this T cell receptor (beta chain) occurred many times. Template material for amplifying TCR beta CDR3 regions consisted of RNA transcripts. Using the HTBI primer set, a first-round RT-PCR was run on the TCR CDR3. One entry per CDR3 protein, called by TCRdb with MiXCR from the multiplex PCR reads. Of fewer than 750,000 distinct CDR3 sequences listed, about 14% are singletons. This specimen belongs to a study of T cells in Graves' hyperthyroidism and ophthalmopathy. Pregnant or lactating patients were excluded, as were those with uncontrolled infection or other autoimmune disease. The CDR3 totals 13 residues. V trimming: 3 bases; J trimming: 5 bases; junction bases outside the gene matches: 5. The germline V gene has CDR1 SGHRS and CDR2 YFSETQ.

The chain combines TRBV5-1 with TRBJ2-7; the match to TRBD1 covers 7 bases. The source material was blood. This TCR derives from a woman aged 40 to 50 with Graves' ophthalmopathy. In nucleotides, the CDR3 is TGCGCCAGCAGCTCCGGCGACAGGGACGAGCAGTACTTC. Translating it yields CASSSGDRDEQYF.